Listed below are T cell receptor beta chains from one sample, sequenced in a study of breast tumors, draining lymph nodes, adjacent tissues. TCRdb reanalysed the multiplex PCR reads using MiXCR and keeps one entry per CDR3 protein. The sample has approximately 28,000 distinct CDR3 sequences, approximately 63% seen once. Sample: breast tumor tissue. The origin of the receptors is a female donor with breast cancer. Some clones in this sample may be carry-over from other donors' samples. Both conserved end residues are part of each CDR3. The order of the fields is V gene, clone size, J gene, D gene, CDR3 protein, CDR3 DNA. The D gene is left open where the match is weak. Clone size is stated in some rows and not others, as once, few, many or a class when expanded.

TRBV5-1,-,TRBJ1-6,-,CASSLDGSYNSPLHF,TGCGCCAGCAGCTTGGATGGTTCCTATAATTCACCCCTCCACTTT
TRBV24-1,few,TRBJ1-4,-,CATSDSRAKPEKLFF,TGTGCCACCAGTGATAGTAGGGCCAAGCCGGAAAAACTGTTTTTT
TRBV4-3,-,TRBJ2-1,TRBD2,CASSHATSGGYNEQFF,TGCGCCAGCAGCCACGCAACTAGCGGGGGTTACAATGAGCAGTTCTTC
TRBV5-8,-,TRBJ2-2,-,CASRQDVGELFF,TGTGCCAGCAGACAGGACGTCGGGGAGCTGTTTTTT
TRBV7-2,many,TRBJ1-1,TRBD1,CASSTRTGPNTEAFF,TGTGCCAGCAGCACCCGGACAGGGCCGAACACTGAAGCTTTCTTT
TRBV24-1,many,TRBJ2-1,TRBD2,CATSDPGGRGGNEQFF,TGTGCCACCAGTGACCCGGGGGGGCGGGGGGGCAATGAGCAGTTCTTC
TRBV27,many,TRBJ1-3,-,CASSPHSGNTIYF,TGTGCCAGCAGTCCCCACTCTGGAAACACCATATATTTT
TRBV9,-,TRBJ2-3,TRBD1,CASSPWDRGTDTQYF,TGTGCCAGCAGCCCCTGGGACAGGGGCACAGATACGCAGTATTTT
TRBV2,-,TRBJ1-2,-,CASSRGQYNYGYTF,TGTGCCAGCAGCCGCGGACAGTATAACTATGGCTACACCTTC
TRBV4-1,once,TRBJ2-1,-,CASSRGFDNEQFF,TGCGCCAGCAGCCGGGGTTTCGACAATGAGCAGTTCTTC
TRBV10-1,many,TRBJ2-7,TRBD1,CASSEGQGSPYEQYF,TGCGCCAGCAGTGAAGGACAGGGGTCCCCCTACGAGCAGTACTTC
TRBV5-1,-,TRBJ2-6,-,CASSFTPGVGANVLTF,TGCGCCAGCAGCTTCACTCCAGGGGTGGGGGCCAACGTCCTGACTTTC